This entry features one T cell receptor (beta chain) sequence. No antigen is known for it. CDR3 length equals 13 residues. V shed 1 base and J shed 7 bases, with 8 bases lying between them. Germline CDR1 is KGHSH and CDR2 is LQKENI. Cultured CD4+ T-cell DNA underwent Oncomine TCR Beta short-read sequencing. MiXCR was run by TCRdb on the PCR reads, yielding one entry per CDR3 protein. This sample has over 15,000 distinct CDR3 sequences, with 30% to 45% found just once. This entry belongs to a study of vaccination and CD4 T cells after COVID-19. Indicated treatment: approximately nine-day PBMC culture with coronavirus spike peptide pools or control peptides (ViraFEST assay).

The TCR was taken from a human donor with COVID-19. J is TRBJ1-5 and V is TRBV18, with D uncertain. Material: cultured CD4+ T cells from blood. CDR3 loop: CASSPRSEQPQHF. The CDR3 DNA sequence: TGTGCCAGCTCACCACGGTCGGAACAGCCCCAGCATTTT.